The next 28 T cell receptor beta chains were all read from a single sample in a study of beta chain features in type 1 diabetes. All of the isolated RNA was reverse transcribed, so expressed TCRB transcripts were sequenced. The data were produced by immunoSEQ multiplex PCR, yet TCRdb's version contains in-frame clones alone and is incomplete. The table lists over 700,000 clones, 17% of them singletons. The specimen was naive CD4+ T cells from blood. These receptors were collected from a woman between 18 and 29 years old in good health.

The CDR3 loop reads CASSLWQGPDEQYF. The CDR3 DNA follows: TGTGCCAGCAGTTTATGGCAGGGGCCGGACGAGCAGTACTTC. This rearrangement joins TRBV28 to TRBJ2-7, with TRBD1 as a possible D gene (6 bases). V dropped 0 bases and J dropped 5 bases, with 11 bases sitting between them. The CDR3 contains 14 residues. In germline, CDR1 is MDHEN, CDR2 SYDVKM.

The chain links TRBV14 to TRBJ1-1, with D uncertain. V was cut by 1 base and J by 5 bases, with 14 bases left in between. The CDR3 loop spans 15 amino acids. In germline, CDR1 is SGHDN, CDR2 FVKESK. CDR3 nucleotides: TGTGCCAGCAGCCAAGCGCTCTCGGGGTATACTGAAGCTTTCTTT. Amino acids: CASSQALSGYTEAFF. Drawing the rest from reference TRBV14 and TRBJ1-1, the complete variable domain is EAGVTQFPSHSVIEKGQTVTLRCDPISGHDNLYWYRRVMGKEIKFLLHFVKESKQDESGMPNNRFLAERTGGTYSTLKVQPAELEDSGVYFCASSQALSGYTEAFFGQGTRLTVV.

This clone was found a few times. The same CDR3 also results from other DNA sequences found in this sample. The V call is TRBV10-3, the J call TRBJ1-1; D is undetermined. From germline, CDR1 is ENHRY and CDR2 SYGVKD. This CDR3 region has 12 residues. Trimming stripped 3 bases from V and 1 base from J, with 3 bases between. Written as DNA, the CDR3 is TGTGCCATCAGTGACAGGAACACTGAAGCTTTCTTT. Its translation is CAISDRNTEAFF.

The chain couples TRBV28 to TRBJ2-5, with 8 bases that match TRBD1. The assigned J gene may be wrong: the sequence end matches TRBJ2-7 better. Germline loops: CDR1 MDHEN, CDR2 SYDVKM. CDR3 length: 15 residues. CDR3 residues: CASSRGQGLVHEQYF. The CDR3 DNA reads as TGTGCCAGCAGCCGAGGACAGGGACTCGTCCACGAGCAGTACTTC.

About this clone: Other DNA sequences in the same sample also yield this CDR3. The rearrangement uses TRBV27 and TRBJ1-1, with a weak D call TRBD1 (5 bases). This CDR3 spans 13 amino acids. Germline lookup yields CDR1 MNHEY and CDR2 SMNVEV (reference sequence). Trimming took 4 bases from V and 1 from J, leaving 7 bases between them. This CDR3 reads CASSWGRNTEAFF. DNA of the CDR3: TGTGCCAGCAGTTGGGGGAGGAACACTGAAGCTTTCTTT.

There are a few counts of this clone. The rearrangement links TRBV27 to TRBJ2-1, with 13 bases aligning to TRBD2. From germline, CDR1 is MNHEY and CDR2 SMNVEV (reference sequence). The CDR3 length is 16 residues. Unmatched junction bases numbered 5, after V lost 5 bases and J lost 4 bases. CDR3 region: CASSLRTSGRYNEQFF. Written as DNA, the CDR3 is TGTGCCAGCAGTCTCCGGACTAGCGGGAGATACAATGAGCAGTTCTTC.

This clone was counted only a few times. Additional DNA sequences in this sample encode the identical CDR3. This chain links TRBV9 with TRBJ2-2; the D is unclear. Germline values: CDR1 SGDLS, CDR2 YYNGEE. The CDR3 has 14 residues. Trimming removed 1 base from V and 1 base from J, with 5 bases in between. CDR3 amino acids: CASSVIGNTGELFF. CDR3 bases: TGTGCCAGCAGCGTAATCGGGAACACCGGGGAGCTGTTTTTT.

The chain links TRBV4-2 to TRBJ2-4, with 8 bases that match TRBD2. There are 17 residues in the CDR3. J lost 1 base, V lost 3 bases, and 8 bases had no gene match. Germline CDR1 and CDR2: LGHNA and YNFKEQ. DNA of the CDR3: TGTGCCAGCAGCCAGGACCGGACTAGCTTGGCCAAAAACATTCAGTACTTC. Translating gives CASSQDRTSLAKNIQYF.

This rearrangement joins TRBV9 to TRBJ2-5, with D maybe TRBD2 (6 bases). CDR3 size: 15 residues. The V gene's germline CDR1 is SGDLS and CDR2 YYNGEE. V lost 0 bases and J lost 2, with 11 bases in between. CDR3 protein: CASSVGGGLQETQYF. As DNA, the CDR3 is TGTGCCAGCAGCGTAGGTGGGGGACTTCAAGAGACCCAGTACTTC.

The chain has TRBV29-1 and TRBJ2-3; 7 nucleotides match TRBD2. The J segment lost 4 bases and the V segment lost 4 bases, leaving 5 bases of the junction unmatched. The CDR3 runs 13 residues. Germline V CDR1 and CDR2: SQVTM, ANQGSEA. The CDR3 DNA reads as TGCAGCGTTGCTAACCTAGCGGCAGATACGCAGTATTTT. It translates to CSVANLAADTQYF.

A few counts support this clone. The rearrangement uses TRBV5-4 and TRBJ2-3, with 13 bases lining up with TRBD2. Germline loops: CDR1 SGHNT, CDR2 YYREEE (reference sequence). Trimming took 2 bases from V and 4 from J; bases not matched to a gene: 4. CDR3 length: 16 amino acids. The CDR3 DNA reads TGTGCCAGCAGCTTTGGACTAGCGGGAGTGCCAGATACGCAGTATTTT. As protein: CASSFGLAGVPDTQYF. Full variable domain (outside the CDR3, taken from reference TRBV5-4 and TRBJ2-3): ETGVTQSPTHLIKTRGQQVTLRCSSQSGHNTVSWYQQALGQGPQFIFQYYREEENGRGNFPPRFSGLQFPNYSSELNVNALELDDSALYLCASSFGLAGVPDTQYFGPGTRLTVL.

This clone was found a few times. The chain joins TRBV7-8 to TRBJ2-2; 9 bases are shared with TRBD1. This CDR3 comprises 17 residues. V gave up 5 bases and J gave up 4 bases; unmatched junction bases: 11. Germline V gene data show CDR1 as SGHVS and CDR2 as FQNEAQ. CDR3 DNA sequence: TGTGCCAGCAGCCTAGATGCTGGGACAGGGACCACCGGGGAGCTGTTTTTT. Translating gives CASSLDAGTGTTGELFF.

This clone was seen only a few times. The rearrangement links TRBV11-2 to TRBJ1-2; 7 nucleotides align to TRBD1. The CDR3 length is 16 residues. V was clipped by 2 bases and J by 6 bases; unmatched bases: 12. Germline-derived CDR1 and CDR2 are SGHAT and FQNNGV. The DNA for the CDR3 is TGTGCCAGCAGCTTAAGGGTGGGCAGGGGGATGGATGGCTACACCTTC. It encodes CASSLRVGRGMDGYTF. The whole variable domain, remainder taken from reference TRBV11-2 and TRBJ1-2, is EAGVAQSPRYKIIEKRQSVAFWCNPISGHATLYWYQQILGQGPKLLIQFQNNGVVDDSQLPKDRFSAERLKGVDSTLKIQPAKLEDSAVYLCASSLRVGRGMDGYTFGSGTRLTVV.

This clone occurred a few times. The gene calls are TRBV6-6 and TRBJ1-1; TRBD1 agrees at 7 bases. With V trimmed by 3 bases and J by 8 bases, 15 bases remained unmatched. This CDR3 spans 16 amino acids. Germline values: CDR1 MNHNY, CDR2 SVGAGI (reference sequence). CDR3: CASSYLTGFLRKEAFF. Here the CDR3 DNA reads TGTGCCAGCAGTTATTTGACAGGGTTTCTTAGAAAGGAAGCTTTCTTT.

In DNA form, the CDR3 reads TGCGCCAGCAGTGACGTTAGGGGAAGCTCCTACAATGAGCAGTTCTTC. It is translated as CASSDVRGSSYNEQFF. The rearrangement links TRBV5-1 to TRBJ2-1; D is perhaps TRBD1 (5 bases). Germline V gives CDR1 SGHRS, CDR2 YFSETQ. The V and J ends lost 5 bases and 0 bases respectively, with 15 bases between them. The CDR3 totals 16 residues.

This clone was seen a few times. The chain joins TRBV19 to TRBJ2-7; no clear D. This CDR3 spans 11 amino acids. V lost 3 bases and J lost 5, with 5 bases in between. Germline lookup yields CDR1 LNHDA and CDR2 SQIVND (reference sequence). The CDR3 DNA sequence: TGTGCCAGTAGTATCAATGACGAGCAGTACTTC. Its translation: CASSINDEQYF.

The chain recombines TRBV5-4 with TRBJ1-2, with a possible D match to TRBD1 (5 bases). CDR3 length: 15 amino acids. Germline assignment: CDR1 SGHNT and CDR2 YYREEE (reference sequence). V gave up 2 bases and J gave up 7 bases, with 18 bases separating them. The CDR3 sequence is CASSLPGEGSGGYTF. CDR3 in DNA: TGTGCCAGCAGCTTACCGGGGGAGGGTTCCGGTGGCTACACCTTC. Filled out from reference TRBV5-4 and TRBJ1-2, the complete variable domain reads ETGVTQSPTHLIKTRGQQVTLRCSSQSGHNTVSWYQQALGQGPQFIFQYYREEENGRGNFPPRFSGLQFPNYSSELNVNALELDDSALYLCASSLPGEGSGGYTFGSGTRLTVV.

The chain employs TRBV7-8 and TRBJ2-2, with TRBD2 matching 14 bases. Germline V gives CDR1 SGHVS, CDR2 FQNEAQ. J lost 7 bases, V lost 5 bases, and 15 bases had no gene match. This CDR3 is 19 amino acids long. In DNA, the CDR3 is TGTGCCAGCAGCCTGAGGGCGGGACTAGCGGGAGTAATTGGCGGGGAGCTGTTTTTT. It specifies CASSLRAGLAGVIGGELFF.

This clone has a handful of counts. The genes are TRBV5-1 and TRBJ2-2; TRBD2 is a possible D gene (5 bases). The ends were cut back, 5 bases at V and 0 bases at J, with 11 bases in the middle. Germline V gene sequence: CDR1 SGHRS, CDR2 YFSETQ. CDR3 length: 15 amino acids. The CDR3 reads CASSLRGTNTGELFF. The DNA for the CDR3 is TGCGCCAGCAGTCTCCGGGGAACGAACACCGGGGAGCTGTTTTTT.

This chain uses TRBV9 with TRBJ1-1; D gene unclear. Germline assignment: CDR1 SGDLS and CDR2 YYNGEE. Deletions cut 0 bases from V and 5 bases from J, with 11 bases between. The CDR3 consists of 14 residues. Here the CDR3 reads CASSVGGKGTEAFF. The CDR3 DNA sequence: TGTGCCAGCAGCGTAGGGGGAAAAGGGACTGAAGCTTTCTTT.

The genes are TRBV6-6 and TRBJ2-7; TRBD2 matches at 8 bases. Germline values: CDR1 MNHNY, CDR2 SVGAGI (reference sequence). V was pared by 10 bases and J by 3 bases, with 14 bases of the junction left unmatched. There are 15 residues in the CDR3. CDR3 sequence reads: CATLDSGITGYEQYF. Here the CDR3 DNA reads TGTGCCACATTGGATAGCGGGATCACTGGCTACGAGCAGTACTTC.

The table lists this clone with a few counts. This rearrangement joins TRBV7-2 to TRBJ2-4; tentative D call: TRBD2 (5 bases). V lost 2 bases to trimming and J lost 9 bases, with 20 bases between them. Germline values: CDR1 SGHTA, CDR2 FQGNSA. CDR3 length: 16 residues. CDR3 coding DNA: TGTGCCAGCAGCTTATACGCGCTAGCCCCTCGGGGCATTCAGTACTTC. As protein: CASSLYALAPRGIQYF.

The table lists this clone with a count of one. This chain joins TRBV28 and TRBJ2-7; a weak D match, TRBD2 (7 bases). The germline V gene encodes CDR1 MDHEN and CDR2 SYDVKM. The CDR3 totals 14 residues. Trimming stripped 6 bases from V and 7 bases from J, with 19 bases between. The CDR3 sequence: CASSRPGGLREQYF. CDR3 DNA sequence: TGTGCCAGCAGCCGCCCCGGGGGGCTAAGGGAGCAGTACTTC.

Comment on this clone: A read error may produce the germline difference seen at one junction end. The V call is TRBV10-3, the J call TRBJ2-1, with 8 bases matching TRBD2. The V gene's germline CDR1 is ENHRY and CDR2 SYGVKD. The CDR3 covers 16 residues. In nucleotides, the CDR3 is TGTGCCAGCAGTTCCCTACTAGCGGACCACTACAATGAGCAGTTCTTC. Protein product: CASSSLLADHYNEQFF.

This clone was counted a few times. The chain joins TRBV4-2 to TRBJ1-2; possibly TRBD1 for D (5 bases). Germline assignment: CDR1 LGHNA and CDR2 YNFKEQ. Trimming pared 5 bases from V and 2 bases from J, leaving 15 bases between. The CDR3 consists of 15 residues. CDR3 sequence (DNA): TGTGCCAGCAGCACAATAAAACAGGAAAACTATGGCTACACCTTC. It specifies CASSTIKQENYGYTF.

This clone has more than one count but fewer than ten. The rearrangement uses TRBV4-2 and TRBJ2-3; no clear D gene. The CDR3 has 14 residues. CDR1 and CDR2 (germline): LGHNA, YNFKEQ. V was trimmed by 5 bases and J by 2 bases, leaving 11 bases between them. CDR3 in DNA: TGTGCCAGCAGCTCAAGCAGCGACACAGATACGCAGTATTTT. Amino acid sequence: CASSSSSDTDTQYF.

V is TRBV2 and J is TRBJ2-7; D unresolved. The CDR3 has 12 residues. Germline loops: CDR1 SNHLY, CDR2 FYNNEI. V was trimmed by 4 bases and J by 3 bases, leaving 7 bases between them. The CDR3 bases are TGTGCCAGCAGTGGGGATCGCTACGAGCAGTACTTC. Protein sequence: CASSGDRYEQYF.

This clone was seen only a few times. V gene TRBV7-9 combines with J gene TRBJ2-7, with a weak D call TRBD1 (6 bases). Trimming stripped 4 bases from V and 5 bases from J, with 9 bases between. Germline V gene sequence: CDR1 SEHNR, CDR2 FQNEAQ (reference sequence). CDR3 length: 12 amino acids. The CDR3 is CASSSNRDEQYF. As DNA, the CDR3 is TGTGCCAGCAGCTCCAACAGGGACGAGCAGTACTTC.